The 4 T cell receptor beta chains below were found in one sample sequenced in a study of T cells after yellow fever vaccination. TCRdb passed the 5' RACE reads through MiXCR, listing each CDR3 protein once. The table records about 74,000 distinct CDR3 sequences, more than 5.5% of them present only once. The specimen was CD8+ T cells sorted from PBMCs, collected about 5 days after the first yellow fever vaccination. The source of these receptors is a man aged 18 to 29 who received the YFV17D yellow fever vaccine.

This clonotype has more than one count but fewer than ten. The rearrangement uses TRBV27 and TRBJ2-7, with D maybe TRBD2 (6 bases). CDR3 length: 14 amino acids. V was clipped by 2 bases and J by 3 bases, with 11 bases between them. The germline V gene encodes CDR1 MNHEY and CDR2 SMNVEV (reference sequence). CDR3 nucleotide sequence: TGTGCCAGCAGTTTAGGGGGGTTGGGCTACGAGCAGTACGTC. It specifies CASSLGGLGYEQYV.

The rearrangement uses TRBV4-3 and TRBJ1-1; the D is unclear. Germline loops: CDR1 LGHNA, CDR2 YSLEER. With 2 bases removed from V and 5 bases from J, the gap between germline ends came to 12 bases. The CDR3 consists of 14 residues. CDR3 bases: TGCGCCAGCAGCCAAAGTGAGTCCGTAACTGAAGCTTTCTTT. Translated: CASSQSESVTEAFF.

This clonotype turned up a few times. The chain combines TRBV19 with TRBJ2-3; either TRBD1 or TRBD2 may fit D (6 bases each). CDR1 LNHDA and CDR2 SQIVND come from the germline V gene (reference sequence). Trimming took off 9 bases at V and 0 bases at J, with 13 bases between the two ends. CDR3 length: 14 amino acids. Written as DNA, the CDR3 is TGTGCCAGCGGGGGCTTAACTAGCACAGATACGCAGTATTTT. The encoded protein is CASGGLTSTDTQYF. Full variable domain (remainder filled in from reference TRBV19 and TRBJ2-3): DGGITQSPKYLFRKEGQNVTLSCEQNLNHDAMYWYRQDPGQGLRLIYYSQIVNDFQKGDIAEGYSVSREKKESFPLTVTSAQKNPTAFYLCASGGLTSTDTQYFGPGTRLTVL.

In this sample, this clonotype turned up a few times. CDR3 coding DNA: TGTGCCAGCAGTCCCGGGACAGGGGGATCCGCCTATGGCTACACCTTC. It specifies CASSPGTGGSAYGYTF. The rearrangement uses TRBV12-3 or TRBV12-4 and TRBJ1-2; TRBD1 matches at 11 bases. V was pared by 5 bases and J by 4 bases, with 9 bases of the junction left unmatched. The CDR3 is 16 amino acids.